These 10 T cell receptor beta chains originate from one sample sequenced in a study of cytomegalovirus exposure and HLA in healthy donors. The PCR made use of 60 Vbeta and 13 Jbeta primers. Sequenced by immunoSEQ multiplex PCR; TCRdb stores in-frame clones only, minus some. This sample has nearly 200,000 clones, with approximately 80% found just once. The sequenced sample was PBMCs. The receptor set was obtained from a boy between 2 and 10 years old in good health and CMV-seronegative.

The chain combines TRBV9 with TRBJ2-1; D possibly corresponds to TRBD1 (6 bases). Germline V gene sequence: CDR1 SGDLS, CDR2 YYNGEE. V lost 3 bases, J lost 4 bases, and 14 bases lay in between. This CDR3 comprises 15 residues. CDR3 loop: CASSEDQQGYNEQFF. The DNA for the CDR3 is TGTGCCAGCAGCGAGGATCAACAGGGATACAATGAGCAGTTCTTC.

This sequence joins TRBV19 and TRBJ2-1; possible D gene TRBD1, 8 bases. V was clipped by 4 bases and J by 4 bases, with 14 bases between them. Germline CDR1 is LNHDA and CDR2 is SQIVND (reference sequence). The length of the CDR3 is 15 residues. As DNA, the CDR3 is TGTGCCAGTAGTACCAACAGGGGGGGATACAATGAGCAGTTCTTC. Amino acid sequence: CASSTNRGGYNEQFF.

The rearrangement joins TRBV19 to TRBJ1-2; D gene uncertain. Germline V gene lookup returns CDR1 LNHDA and CDR2 SQIVND (reference sequence). The CDR3 is 13 residues long. The V gene lost 6 bases and the J gene lost 3 bases, with 11 bases spanning the gap. The CDR3 spells CASRREPDYGYTF. DNA of the CDR3: TGTGCCAGTAGAAGGGAGCCCGACTATGGCTACACCTTC.

This chain uses TRBV4-1 with TRBJ2-3; 11 bases fit TRBD1. This CDR3 contains 21 residues. Trimming at V came to 4 bases and at J to 4 bases, leaving 22 bases not matched to a gene. The germline V gene encodes CDR1 MGHRA and CDR2 YSYEKL. The CDR3: CASSRIGGGTGGYSVPDTQYF. CDR3 bases: TGCGCCAGCAGCCGAATAGGGGGGGGGACAGGGGGATATTCGGTCCCAGATACGCAGTATTTT.

The chain recombines TRBV6-1 with TRBJ2-5; 11 bases match TRBD2. The germline V gene has CDR1 MNHNS and CDR2 SASEGT. After removal of 6 bases from V and 3 bases from J, the junction contained 3 bases not matched to a gene. This CDR3 has 14 residues. The CDR3 DNA reads TGTGCCAGCAGGGATAGCGGGGGGGAAGAGACCCAGTACTTC. It is translated as CASRDSGGEETQYF.

The gene calls are TRBV2 and TRBJ1-2, with 7 bases matching TRBD1. J lost 12 bases, V lost 5 bases, and 15 bases had no gene match. The CDR3 loop spans 14 amino acids. CDR1 is SNHLY, CDR2 FYNNEI, per germline. The CDR3 region is CASSMTGTGLGDTF. The CDR3 region has the DNA TGTGCCAGCAGTATGACAGGGACGGGCCTAGGGGACACCTTC.

The CDR3 DNA reads as TGTGCCAGCAGCACCTTTTCGGACAGGGAAAACACCATATATTTT. It is translated as CASSTFSDRENTIYF. This chain links TRBV5-4 with TRBJ1-3; 8 nucleotides line up with TRBD1. Trimming took 4 bases from V and 6 from J; bases not matched to a gene: 9. This CDR3 contains 15 residues. Per the germline V gene, CDR1 is SGHNT and CDR2 is YYREEE (reference sequence).

The CDR3 here is CASSVNPDEKLFF. CDR3 nucleotide sequence: TGTGCCAGCAGCGTAAACCCGGATGAAAAACTGTTTTTT. This rearrangement joins TRBV9 to TRBJ1-4; D is undetermined. The germline gives CDR1 SGDLS, CDR2 YYNGEE. V dropped 1 base and J dropped 6 bases, with 7 bases sitting between them. The CDR3 covers 13 residues. Looking up the rest from reference TRBV9 and TRBJ1-4 gives the full variable domain: DSGVTQTPKHLITATGQRVTLRCSPRSGDLSVYWYQQSLDQGLQFLIQYYNGEERAKGNILERFSAQQFPDLHSELNLSSLELGDSALYFCASSVNPDEKLFFGSGTQLSVL.

The V gene is TRBV6-1, the J gene TRBJ2-5; no firm D call. Germline V lookup: CDR1 MNHNS, CDR2 SASEGT. This CDR3 spans 14 amino acids. V was clipped by 5 bases and J by 2 bases, with 12 bases between them. The CDR3 protein is CASSSLSGQETQYF. The CDR3 DNA reads TGTGCCAGCAGTTCCCTGTCCGGTCAAGAGACCCAGTACTTC.

The chain carries TRBV19 and TRBJ1-5; a possible D gene is TRBD1 (6 bases). Looked up from germline, CDR1 is LNHDA and CDR2 is SQIVND (reference sequence). This CDR3 is built from 15 residues. Between the trimmed V and J ends, which lost 5 bases and 2 bases, there was a span of 13 bases. This CDR3 is CASSVGGQRNQPQHF. The CDR3 bases are TGTGCCAGTAGTGTAGGTGGACAGCGCAATCAGCCCCAGCATTTT.